Each of the 27 T cell receptor beta chains below was sequenced from the same sample in a study of T cells after yellow fever vaccination. TCRdb called the 5' RACE reads again in MiXCR, with one record for every CDR3 protein. The sample has 450,000 to 600,000 distinct CDR3 sequences; about 14% are singletons. The sequences come from PBMCs, collected on the day of the yellow fever booster vaccination. The receptors were sampled from a man younger than 40 who received the YFV17D yellow fever vaccine.

This clonotype appeared a few times. This chain joins TRBV5-1 and TRBJ1-1, with TRBD1 identical over 8 bases. Germline V gives CDR1 SGHRS, CDR2 YFSETQ. The CDR3 runs to 15 residues. V dropped 0 bases and J dropped 3; count of bases not matched to a gene: 4. CDR3 sequence: CASSLGQGLYTEAFF. CDR3 nucleotides: TGCGCCAGCAGCTTGGGACAGGGGCTATACACTGAAGCTTTCTTT.

Only a few counts were recorded for this clonotype. Here the CDR3 reads CAISESPSGRWYF. DNA for the CDR3: TGTGCCATCAGTGAGTCACCTAGCGGGAGATGGTACTTC. The V call is TRBV10-3, the J call TRBJ2-7; 10 nucleotides align to TRBD2. CDR3 length equals 13 residues. The germline CDR1 and CDR2 sequences are ENHRY and SYGVKD. Unmatched junction bases numbered 5, after V lost 0 bases and J lost 12 bases.

The gene calls are TRBV7-2 and TRBJ2-3; D is uncertain. CDR1 SGHTA and CDR2 FQGNSA come from the germline V gene. The CDR3 is 15 residues long. Trimming removed 1 base from V and 2 bases from J, with 10 bases in between. This CDR3 reads CASSLVDGFTDTQYF. Written as DNA, the CDR3 is TGTGCCAGCAGCTTAGTAGACGGTTTCACAGATACGCAGTATTTT. Drawing the rest from reference TRBV7-2 and TRBJ2-3, the complete variable domain is GAGVSQSPSNKVTEKGKDVELRCDPISGHTALYWYRQSLGQGLEFLIYFQGNSAPDKSGLPSDRFSAERTGGSVSTLTIQRTQQEDSAVYLCASSLVDGFTDTQYFGPGTRLTVL.

The V and J genes are TRBV11-2 and TRBJ2-4, with D possibly called TRBD1 or TRBD2 (7 bases each). This CDR3 comprises 18 residues. Germline CDR1 and CDR2: SGHAT and FQNNGV. V lost 3 bases and J lost 0, with 18 bases in between. CDR3 residues: CASSLLAQGGIAKNIQYF. CDR3 nucleotides: TGTGCCAGCAGCTTGCTCGCTCAGGGGGGGATAGCCAAAAACATTCAGTACTTC.

This clonotype was seen a handful of times. The rearrangement joins TRBV6-2 or TRBV6-3 to TRBJ2-1; D is uncertain. Germline V lookup: CDR1 MNHEY, CDR2 SVGEGT. CDR3 length: 13 amino acids. V was trimmed by 5 bases and J by 6 bases, leaving 11 bases between them. Written as DNA, the CDR3 is TGTGCCAGCAGTACCACAGCGACCAATGAGCAGTTCTTC. Protein product: CASSTTATNEQFF.

The rearrangement uses TRBV5-4 and TRBJ2-1; 8 bases align to TRBD2. With 5 bases clipped from V and 0 bases from J, the junction kept 7 bases outside the gene matches. CDR3 size: 16 residues. Per germline, CDR1 SGHNT and CDR2 YYREEE (reference sequence). CDR3 sequence (DNA): TGTGCCAGCAGGCTTAGCGGGGAGAGCTCCTACAATGAGCAGTTCTTC. Translating gives CASRLSGESSYNEQFF.

The chain links TRBV24-1 to TRBJ2-1, with unresolved D. Trimming cost V 5 bases and J 6 bases, with 10 bases left between them. The CDR3 is 13 amino acids. The germline CDR1 and CDR2 sequences are KGHDR and SFDVKD. CDR3 coding DNA: TGTGCCACCAGTGCTCGGAAGCCCAATGAGCAGTTCTTC. This codes for CATSARKPNEQFF.

The genes are TRBV5-4 and TRBJ2-7, with unresolved D. Trimming pared 1 base from V and 3 bases from J, leaving 8 bases between. Germline V gene data show CDR1 as SGHNT and CDR2 as YYREEE (reference sequence). This CDR3 has 13 residues. DNA of the CDR3: TGTGCCAGCAGCTTGCAACAAGGCTACGAGCAGTACTTC. Translated, it gives CASSLQQGYEQYF.

A few counts support this clonotype. The V and J genes are TRBV4-2 and TRBJ2-3, with 10 bases lining up with TRBD1. V lost 2 bases, J lost 4 bases, and 15 bases stayed unmatched. Germline CDR1 reads LGHNA; CDR2 reads YNFKEQ. The CDR3 sequence is 19 residues long. The CDR3 bases are TGTGCCAGCAGCCAACCTCACGGGGGGGCGACAGGGGGCGCAGATACGCAGTATTTT. This gives the protein CASSQPHGGATGGADTQYF.

In this sample, this clonotype turned up many times. The rearrangement uses TRBV29-1 and TRBJ2-5, with D maybe TRBD2 (6 bases). This CDR3 contains 12 residues. CDR1 is SQVTM and CDR2 is ANQGSEA in the germline V gene. V lost 4 bases, J lost 7 bases, and 13 bases lay in between. The CDR3 sequence is CSVATGEGTQYF. Here the CDR3 DNA reads TGCAGCGTTGCAACGGGAGAGGGGACCCAGTACTTC.

This clonotype was observed a handful of times. This chain joins TRBV7-8 and TRBJ1-1; 7 bases agree with TRBD1. The CDR3 covers 15 residues. The ends lost 1 base at V and 4 bases at J; junction bases unmatched: 6. Germline CDR1 is SGHVS and CDR2 is FQNEAQ. Here the CDR3 DNA reads TGTGCCAGCAGCTTAGTGGTACAGGGGACCACTGAAGCTTTCTTT. This gives the protein CASSLVVQGTTEAFF.

This clonotype was counted many times. J is TRBJ1-3 and V is TRBV20-1; D uncertain. Germline-derived CDR1 and CDR2 are DFQATT and SNEGSKA (reference sequence). The ends were cut back, 3 bases at V and 1 base at J, with 10 bases in the middle. CDR3 length: 14 amino acids. CDR3 residues: CSAREAGSGNTIYF. The CDR3 bases are TGCAGTGCTAGGGAAGCCGGGTCTGGAAACACCATATATTTT.

The DNA for the CDR3 is TGTGCCAGCAGCGTAGCTGGCGGTAGCGGCAATGAGCAGTTCTTC. This sequence encodes CASSVAGGSGNEQFF. The genes are TRBV9 and TRBJ2-1; weak D call: TRBD2 (6 bases). The CDR3 covers 15 residues. Trimming removed 0 bases at V and 6 bases at J, with 13 bases between. Germline-derived CDR1 and CDR2 are SGDLS and YYNGEE.

This clonotype was seen more than once but under ten times. The J gene is TRBJ2-7, the V gene TRBV7-2; no definite D call. This CDR3 has 11 amino acids. CDR1 and CDR2 from the germline V gene are SGHTA and FQGNSA. Trimming took off 4 bases at V and 7 bases at J, with 8 bases between the two ends. CDR3 sequence (DNA): TGTGCCAGCAGCTCTTTCGGGGAGCAGTACTTC. It codes for CASSSFGEQYF.

V and J are TRBV12-3 or TRBV12-4 and TRBJ2-7; 8 bases match TRBD2. CDR3 length: 14 residues. J was trimmed by 2 bases and V by 7 bases; bases with no gene match: 7. In nucleotides, the CDR3 is TGTGCCAGCAAAAGACTAGCGACAACCTACGAGCAGTACTTC. Translating gives CASKRLATTYEQYF.

This clonotype was counted only a few times. The rearrangement uses TRBV7-2 and TRBJ2-6; 8 nucleotides agree with TRBD2. This CDR3 region has 16 residues. Trimming took 5 bases from V and 1 from J; bases not matched to a gene: 4. The V gene's germline CDR1 is SGHTA and CDR2 FQGNSA. The chain's CDR3 is CASSHREGSGANVLTF. The CDR3, as DNA: TGTGCCAGCAGCCACCGGGAGGGGTCTGGGGCCAACGTCCTGACTTTC.

This clonotype was picked up a small number of times. The chain combines TRBV18 with TRBJ2-1; 11 nucleotides agree with TRBD2. The CDR3 covers 17 residues. The germline gives CDR1 KGHSH, CDR2 LQKENI. V was pared by 3 bases and J by 3 bases, with 7 bases of the junction left unmatched. The CDR3 region has the DNA TGTGCCAGCTCACCCCTCGGGACTAGCGGAAGCTACAATGAGCAGTTCTTC. Its translation: CASSPLGTSGSYNEQFF.

The chain recombines TRBV27 with TRBJ1-2; D is ambiguous. V lost 5 bases and J 2 bases, leaving 15 bases between the germline ends. Germline assignment: CDR1 MNHEY and CDR2 SMNVEV (reference sequence). This CDR3 has 15 residues. CDR3 loop: CASSTNTVLNYGYTF. Here the CDR3 DNA reads TGTGCCAGCAGTACTAATACAGTGCTCAACTATGGCTACACCTTC.

This clonotype was recorded at least ten times. This chain joins TRBV7-8 and TRBJ2-2; no definite D call. The CDR3 spans 13 residues. CDR1 and CDR2 (germline): SGHVS, FQNEAQ. V was pared by 6 bases and J by 3 bases, with 8 bases between. CDR3 nucleotide sequence: TGTGCCAGCAGTCTGGTGGACACCGGGGAGCTGTTTTTT. Translation gives CASSLVDTGELFF.

This clonotype was counted between two and nine times. This chain connects TRBV6-1 to TRBJ1-5, with D perhaps TRBD1 (5 bases). From germline, CDR1 is MNHNS and CDR2 SASEGT. V was cut by 9 bases and J by 7 bases, with 13 bases left in between. CDR3 length: 12 amino acids. In DNA form, the CDR3 reads TGTGCCAGTCAGGGTATTTTGCAGCCCCAGCATTTT. This sequence encodes CASQGILQPQHF.

Here the CDR3 DNA reads TGCGCCAGCAGCTTCGCAGGGGTCAACGAGCAGTACTTC. Translating gives CASSFAGVNEQYF. The chain carries TRBV5-1 and TRBJ2-7, with D perhaps TRBD1 (6 bases). The CDR3 is 13 residues long. V was shortened by 2 bases and J by 5 bases, with 11 bases between the two germline ends. Looked up from germline, CDR1 is SGHRS and CDR2 is YFSETQ.

DNA for the CDR3: TGTGCCATCAATGAAGGGTTGTCGGAGACCCAGTACTTC. This codes for CAINEGLSETQYF. This chain links TRBV10-3 with TRBJ2-5; D uncertain. This CDR3 has 13 amino acids. Between the trimmed V and J ends, which lost 7 bases and 5 bases, there was a span of 14 bases. CDR1 ENHRY and CDR2 SYGVKD come from the germline V gene.

This clonotype came up a few times. The CDR3 DNA follows: TGTGCCACAGCCAGCCGCGGGAGGGCGGATGAGCAGTTCTTC. It codes for CATASRGRADEQFF. The rearrangement uses TRBV6-1 and TRBJ2-1; 9 bases are a match to TRBD2. This CDR3 has 14 amino acids. Germline V gene sequence: CDR1 MNHNS, CDR2 SASEGT. The J segment lost 8 bases and the V segment lost 10 bases, leaving 12 bases of the junction unmatched.

The V and J genes are TRBV19 and TRBJ2-2; D not certain. Germline lookup yields CDR1 LNHDA and CDR2 SQIVND (reference sequence). The V gene lost 7 bases and the J gene lost 5 bases, with 5 bases spanning the gap. CDR3 length: 11 residues. The CDR3 DNA reads TGTGCCAGTATGAGGACCGGGGAGCTGTTTTTT. It encodes CASMRTGELFF.

This clonotype was detected a few times. The genes are TRBV7-9 and TRBJ1-4; unclear D gene. The germline V gene has CDR1 SEHNR and CDR2 FQNEAQ (reference sequence). The ends were cut back, 3 bases at V and 4 bases at J, with 12 bases in the middle. This CDR3 is 15 amino acids long. The CDR3 DNA is TGTGCCAGCAGCTTGGATCAGACGCTTAATGAAAAACTGTTTTTT. Protein sequence: CASSLDQTLNEKLFF.

In its sample, this clonotype was seen a few times. The J gene is TRBJ2-1, the V gene TRBV19; TRBD1 or TRBD2 may be the D gene (6 bases each). This CDR3 region has 11 residues. In germline, CDR1 is LNHDA, CDR2 SQIVND (reference sequence). The V end lost 6 bases, the J end lost 15 bases, and 15 bases lay between the germline ends. As DNA, the CDR3 is TGTGCCAGTAGCCTGTCCCGGGGGCTGTTCTTC. Its translation is CASSLSRGLFF.

CDR3 DNA: TGCGCCAGCAGTCAATTAACCGGACAGGGGAGCTCCTACGAGCAGTACTTC. Translated: CASSQLTGQGSSYEQYF. V and J are TRBV23-1 and TRBJ2-7; 9 nucleotides match TRBD1. TRBV23-1 belongs to the ORF category, with a function that is uncertain. V shed 1 base, J shed 0 bases, and the junction held 7 bases outside the gene matches. This CDR3 is 17 amino acids long.